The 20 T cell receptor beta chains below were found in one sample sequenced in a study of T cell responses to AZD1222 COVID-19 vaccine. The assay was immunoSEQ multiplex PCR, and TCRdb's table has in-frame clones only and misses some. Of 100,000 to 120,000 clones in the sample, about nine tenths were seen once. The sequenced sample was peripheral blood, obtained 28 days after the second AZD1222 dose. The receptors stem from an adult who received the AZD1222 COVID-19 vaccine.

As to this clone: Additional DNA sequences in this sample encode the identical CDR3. The CDR3 here is CASSPQGGTYEQYF. The CDR3, as DNA: TGTGCCAGCAGCCCCCAGGGCGGGACCTACGAGCAGTACTTC. The rearrangement uses TRBV7-2 and TRBJ2-7; possibly TRBD2 for D (6 bases). The germline gives CDR1 SGHTA, CDR2 FQGNSA. The CDR3 runs to 14 residues. V was pared by 5 bases and J by 2 bases, with 13 bases between.

In nucleotides, the CDR3 is TGTGCCTGGAGCCAGCCTGGACCCGGGACAGGGTCTTCCTACGAGCAGTACTTC. Translated: CAWSQPGPGTGSSYEQYF. The rearrangement uses TRBV30 and TRBJ2-7, with 9 bases matching TRBD1. After removal of 3 bases from V and 1 base from J, the junction contained 16 bases not matched to a gene. Germline loops: CDR1 GTSNPN, CDR2 SVGIG (reference sequence). This CDR3 region has 18 residues.

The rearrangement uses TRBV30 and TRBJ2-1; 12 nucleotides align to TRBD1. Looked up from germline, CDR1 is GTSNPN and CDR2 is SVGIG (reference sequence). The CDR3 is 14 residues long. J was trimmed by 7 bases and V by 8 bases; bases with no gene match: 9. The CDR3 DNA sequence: TGTGCCACTACCGGGACAGGGGGCAAGAATGAGCAGTTCTTC. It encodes CATTGTGGKNEQFF.

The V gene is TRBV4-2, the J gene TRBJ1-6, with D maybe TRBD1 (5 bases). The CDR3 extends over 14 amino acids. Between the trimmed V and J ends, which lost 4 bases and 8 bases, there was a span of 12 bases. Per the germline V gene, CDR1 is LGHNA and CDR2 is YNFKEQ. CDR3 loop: CASSLRGRDSPLHF. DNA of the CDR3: TGTGCCAGCAGCCTGAGGGGTCGGGATTCACCCCTCCACTTT.

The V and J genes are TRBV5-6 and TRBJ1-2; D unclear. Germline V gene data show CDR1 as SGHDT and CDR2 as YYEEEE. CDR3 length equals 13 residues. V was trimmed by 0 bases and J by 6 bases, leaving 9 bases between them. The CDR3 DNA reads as TGTGCCAGCAGCTTGGTATCGGGTAATGGCTACACCTTC. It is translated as CASSLVSGNGYTF. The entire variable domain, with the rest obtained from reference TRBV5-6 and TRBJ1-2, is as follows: DAGVTQSPTHLIKTRGQQVTLRCSPKSGHDTVSWYQQALGQGPQFIFQYYEEEERQRGNFPDRFSGHQFPNYSSELNVNALLLGDSALYLCASSLVSGNGYTFGSGTRLTVV.

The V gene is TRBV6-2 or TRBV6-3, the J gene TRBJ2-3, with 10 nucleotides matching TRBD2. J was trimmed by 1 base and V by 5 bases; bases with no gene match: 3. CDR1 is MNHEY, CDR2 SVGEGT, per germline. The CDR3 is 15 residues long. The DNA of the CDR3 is TGTGCCAGCAGTATCCTAGCGGGGGGCACAGATACGCAGTATTTT. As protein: CASSILAGGTDTQYF.

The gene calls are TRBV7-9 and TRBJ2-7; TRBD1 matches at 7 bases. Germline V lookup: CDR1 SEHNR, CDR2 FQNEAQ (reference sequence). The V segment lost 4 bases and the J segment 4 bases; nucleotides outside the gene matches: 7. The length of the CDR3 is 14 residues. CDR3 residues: CASSYYRGPYEQYF. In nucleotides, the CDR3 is TGTGCCAGCAGCTATTACAGGGGACCTTACGAGCAGTACTTC.

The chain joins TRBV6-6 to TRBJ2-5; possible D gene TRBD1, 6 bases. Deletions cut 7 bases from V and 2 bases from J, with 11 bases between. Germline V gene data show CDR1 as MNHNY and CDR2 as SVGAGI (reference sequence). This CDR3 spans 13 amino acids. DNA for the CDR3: TGTGCCAGCACCATCCAGGGGCAAGAGACCCAGTACTTC. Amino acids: CASTIQGQETQYF.

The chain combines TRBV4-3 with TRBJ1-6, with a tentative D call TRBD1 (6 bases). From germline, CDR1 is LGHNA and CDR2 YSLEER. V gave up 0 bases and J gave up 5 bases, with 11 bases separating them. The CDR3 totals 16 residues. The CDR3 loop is CASSQDPAGDNSPLHF. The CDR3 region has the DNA TGCGCCAGCAGCCAAGATCCGGCAGGGGATAATTCACCCCTCCACTTT.

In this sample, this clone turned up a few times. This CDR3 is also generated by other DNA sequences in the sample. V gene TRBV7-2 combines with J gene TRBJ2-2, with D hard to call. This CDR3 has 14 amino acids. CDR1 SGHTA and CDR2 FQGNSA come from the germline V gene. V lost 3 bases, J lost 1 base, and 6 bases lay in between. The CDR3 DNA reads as TGTGCCAGCAGCTTGGTTAGGAACACCGGGGAGCTGTTTTTT. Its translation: CASSLVRNTGELFF.

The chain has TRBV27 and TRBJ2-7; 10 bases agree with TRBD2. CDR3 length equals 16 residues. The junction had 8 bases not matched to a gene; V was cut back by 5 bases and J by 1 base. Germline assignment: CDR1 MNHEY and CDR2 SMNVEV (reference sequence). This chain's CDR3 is CASSPFPGLASYEQYF. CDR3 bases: TGTGCCAGCAGTCCCTTCCCGGGACTAGCGTCCTACGAGCAGTACTTC.

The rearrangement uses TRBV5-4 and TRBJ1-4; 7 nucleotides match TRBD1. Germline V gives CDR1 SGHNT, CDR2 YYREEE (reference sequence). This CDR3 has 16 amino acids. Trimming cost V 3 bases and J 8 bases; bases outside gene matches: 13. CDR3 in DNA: TGTGCCAGCAGCTCGGGAGGGGACAGCTCCATGGAAAAACTGTTTTTT. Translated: CASSSGGDSSMEKLFF.

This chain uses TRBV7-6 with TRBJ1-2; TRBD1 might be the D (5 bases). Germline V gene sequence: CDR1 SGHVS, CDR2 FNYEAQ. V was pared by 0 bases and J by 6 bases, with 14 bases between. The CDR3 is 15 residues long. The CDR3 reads CASSLAHGGMNGYTF. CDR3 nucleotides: TGTGCCAGCAGCTTAGCGCACGGGGGAATGAATGGCTACACCTTC. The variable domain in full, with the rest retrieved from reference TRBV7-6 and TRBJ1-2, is GAGVSQSPRYKVTKRGQDVALRCDPISGHVSLYWYRQALGQGPEFLTYFNYEAQQDKSGLPNDRFSAERPEGSISTLTIQRTEQRDSAMYRCASSLAHGGMNGYTFGSGTRLTVV.

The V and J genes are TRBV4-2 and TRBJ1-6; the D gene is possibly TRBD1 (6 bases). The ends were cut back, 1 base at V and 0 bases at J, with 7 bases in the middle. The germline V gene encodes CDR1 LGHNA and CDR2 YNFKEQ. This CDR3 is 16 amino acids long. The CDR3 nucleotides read TGTGCCAGCAGCCAAGGAGGGGGCTCCTATAATTCACCCCTCCACTTT. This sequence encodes CASSQGGGSYNSPLHF.

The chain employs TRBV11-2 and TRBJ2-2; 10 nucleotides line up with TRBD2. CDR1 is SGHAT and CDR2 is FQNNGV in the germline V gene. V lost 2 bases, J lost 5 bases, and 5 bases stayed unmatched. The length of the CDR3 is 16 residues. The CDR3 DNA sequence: TGTGCCAGCAGCTTAACTAGCGGGGATGGGACCGGGGAGCTGTTTTTT. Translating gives CASSLTSGDGTGELFF.

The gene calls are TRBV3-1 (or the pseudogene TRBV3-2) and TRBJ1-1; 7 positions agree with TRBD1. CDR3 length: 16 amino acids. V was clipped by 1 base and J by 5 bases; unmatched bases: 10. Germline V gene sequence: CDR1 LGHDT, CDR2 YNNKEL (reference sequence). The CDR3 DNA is TGTGCCAGCAGCCAAGCGGGAAGAGGGGGCTGGACTGAAGCTTTCTTT. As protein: CASSQAGRGGWTEAFF.

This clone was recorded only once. Here the CDR3 reads CASAIGGAGAYGYTF. Here the CDR3 DNA reads TGCGCCAGCGCCATCGGGGGGGCTGGGGCCTATGGCTACACCTTC. The chain joins TRBV4-1 to TRBJ1-2; a weak D match, TRBD1 (6 bases). The CDR3 runs 15 residues. CDR1 is MGHRA, CDR2 YSYEKL, per germline. V dropped 8 bases and J dropped 4 bases, with 20 bases sitting between them.

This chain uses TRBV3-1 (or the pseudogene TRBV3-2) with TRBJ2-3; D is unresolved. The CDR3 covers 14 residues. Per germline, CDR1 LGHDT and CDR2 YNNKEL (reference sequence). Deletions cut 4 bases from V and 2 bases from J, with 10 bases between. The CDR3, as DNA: TGTGCCAGCAGCCCGGGCCTGAACACAGATACGCAGTATTTT. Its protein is CASSPGLNTDTQYF.

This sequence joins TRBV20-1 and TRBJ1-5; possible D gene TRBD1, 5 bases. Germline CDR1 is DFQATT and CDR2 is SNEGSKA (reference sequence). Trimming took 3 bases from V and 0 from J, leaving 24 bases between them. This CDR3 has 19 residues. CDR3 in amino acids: CSASTLLGQGLYSNQPQHF. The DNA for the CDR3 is TGCAGTGCTAGTACCCTCCTTGGCCAGGGCCTCTATAGCAATCAGCCCCAGCATTTT.

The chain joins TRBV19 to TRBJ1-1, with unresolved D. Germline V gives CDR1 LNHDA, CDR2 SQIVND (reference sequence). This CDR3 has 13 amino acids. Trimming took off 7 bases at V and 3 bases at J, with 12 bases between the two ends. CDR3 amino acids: CASTLGSDTEAFF. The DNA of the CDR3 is TGTGCCAGTACTCTGGGCTCGGACACTGAAGCTTTCTTT. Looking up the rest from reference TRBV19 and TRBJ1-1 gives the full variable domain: DGGITQSPKYLFRKEGQNVTLSCEQNLNHDAMYWYRQDPGQGLRLIYYSQIVNDFQKGDIAEGYSVSREKKESFPLTVTSAQKNPTAFYLCASTLGSDTEAFFGQGTRLTVV.